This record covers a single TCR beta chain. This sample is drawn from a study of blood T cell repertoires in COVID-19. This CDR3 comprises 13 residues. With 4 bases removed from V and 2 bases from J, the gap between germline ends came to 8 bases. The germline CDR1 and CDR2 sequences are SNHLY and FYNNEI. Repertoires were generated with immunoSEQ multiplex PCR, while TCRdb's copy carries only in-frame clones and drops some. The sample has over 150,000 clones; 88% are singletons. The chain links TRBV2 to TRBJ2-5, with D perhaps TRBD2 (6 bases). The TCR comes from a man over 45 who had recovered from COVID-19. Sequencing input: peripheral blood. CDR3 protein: CASSGGGQETQYF. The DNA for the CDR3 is TGTGCCAGCAGTGGGGGAGGTCAAGAGACCCAGTACTTC.